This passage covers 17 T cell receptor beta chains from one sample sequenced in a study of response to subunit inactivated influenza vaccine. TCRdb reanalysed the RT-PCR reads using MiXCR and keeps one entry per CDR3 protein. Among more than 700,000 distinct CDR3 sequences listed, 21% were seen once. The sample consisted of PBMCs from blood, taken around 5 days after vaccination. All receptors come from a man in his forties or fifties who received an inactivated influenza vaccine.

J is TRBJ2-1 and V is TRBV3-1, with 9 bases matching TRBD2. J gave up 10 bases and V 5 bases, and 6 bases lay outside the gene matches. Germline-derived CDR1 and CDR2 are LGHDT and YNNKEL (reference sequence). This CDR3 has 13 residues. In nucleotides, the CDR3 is TGTGCCAGCAGCGGAAGCGGGGGGATGGAGCAGTTCTTC. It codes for CASSGSGGMEQFF.

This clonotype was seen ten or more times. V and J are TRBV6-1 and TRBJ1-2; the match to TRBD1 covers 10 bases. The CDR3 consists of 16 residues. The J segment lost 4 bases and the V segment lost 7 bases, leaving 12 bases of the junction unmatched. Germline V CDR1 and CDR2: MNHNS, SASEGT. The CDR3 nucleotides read TGTGCCAGCACGGGAGTCGGGACAGGGGAATCCTATGGCTACACCTTC. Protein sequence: CASTGVGTGESYGYTF.

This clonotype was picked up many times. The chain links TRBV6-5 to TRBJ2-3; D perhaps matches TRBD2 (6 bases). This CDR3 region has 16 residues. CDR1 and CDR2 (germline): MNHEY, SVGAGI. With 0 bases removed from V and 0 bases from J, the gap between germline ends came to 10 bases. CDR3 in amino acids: CASSYSGGTSTDTQYF. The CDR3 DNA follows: TGTGCCAGCAGTTACTCGGGCGGGACGAGCACAGATACGCAGTATTTT.

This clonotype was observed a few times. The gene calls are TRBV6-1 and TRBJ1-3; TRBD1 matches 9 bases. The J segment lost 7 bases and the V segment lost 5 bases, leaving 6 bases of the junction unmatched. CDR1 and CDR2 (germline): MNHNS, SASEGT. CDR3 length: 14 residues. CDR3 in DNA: TGTGCCAGCAGTAGGGACAGGGTATTCAACACCATATATTTT. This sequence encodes CASSRDRVFNTIYF.

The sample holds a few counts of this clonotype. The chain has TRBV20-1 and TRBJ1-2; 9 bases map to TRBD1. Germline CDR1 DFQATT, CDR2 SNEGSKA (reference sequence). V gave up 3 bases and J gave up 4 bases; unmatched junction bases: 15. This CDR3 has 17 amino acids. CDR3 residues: CSASRRSTGGGSYGYTF. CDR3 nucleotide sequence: TGCAGTGCTAGCCGCCGAAGCACAGGGGGCGGGTCCTATGGCTACACCTTC.

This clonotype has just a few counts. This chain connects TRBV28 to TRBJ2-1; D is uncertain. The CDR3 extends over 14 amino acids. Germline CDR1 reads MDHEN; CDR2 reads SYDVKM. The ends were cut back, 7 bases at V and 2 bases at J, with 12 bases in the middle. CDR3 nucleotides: TGTGCCAGCAAGAGTGTATCCGCCTACAATGAGCAGTTCTTC. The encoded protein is CASKSVSAYNEQFF. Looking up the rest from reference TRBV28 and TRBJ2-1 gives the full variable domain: DVKVTQSSRYLVKRTGEKVFLECVQDMDHENMFWYRQDPGLGLRLIYFSYDVKMKEKGDIPEGYSVSREKKERFSLILESASTNQTSMYLCASKSVSAYNEQFFGPGTRLTVL.

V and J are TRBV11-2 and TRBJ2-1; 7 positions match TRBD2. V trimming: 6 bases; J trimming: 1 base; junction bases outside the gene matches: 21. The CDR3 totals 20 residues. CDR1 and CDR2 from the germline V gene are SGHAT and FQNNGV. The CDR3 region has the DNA TGTGCCAGCAGGGGGTTTAACCGGCCTGACGCGGGGGAATCCTACAATGAGCAGTTCTTC. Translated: CASRGFNRPDAGESYNEQFF.

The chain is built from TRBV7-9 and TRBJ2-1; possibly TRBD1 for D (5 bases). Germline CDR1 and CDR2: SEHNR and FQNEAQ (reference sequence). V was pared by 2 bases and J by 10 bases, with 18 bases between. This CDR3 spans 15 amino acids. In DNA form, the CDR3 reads TGTGCCAGCAGCTTATTCGAAAGGGGTCAATGGGAGCAGTTCTTC. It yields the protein CASSLFERGQWEQFF.

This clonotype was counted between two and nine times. The CDR3 spells CASSYSWVEGSYGYTF. CDR3 bases: TGTGCCAGCAGTTACTCGTGGGTGGAGGGATCCTATGGCTACACCTTC. The rearrangement links TRBV6-5 to TRBJ1-2, with unresolved D. This CDR3 spans 16 amino acids. V was trimmed by 0 bases and J by 4 bases, leaving 15 bases between them. Germline V CDR1 and CDR2: MNHEY, SVGAGI.

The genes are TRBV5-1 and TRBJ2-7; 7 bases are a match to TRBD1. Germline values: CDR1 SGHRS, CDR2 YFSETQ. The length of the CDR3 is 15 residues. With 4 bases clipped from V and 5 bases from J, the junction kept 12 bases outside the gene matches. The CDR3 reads CASSPTGVSLNEQYF. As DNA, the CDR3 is TGCGCCAGCAGCCCTACAGGGGTCTCCCTGAACGAGCAGTACTTC. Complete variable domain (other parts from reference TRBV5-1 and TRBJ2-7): KAGVTQTPRYLIKTRGQQVTLSCSPISGHRSVSWYQQTPGQGLQFLFEYFSETQRNKGNFPGRFSGRQFSNSRSEMNVSTLELGDSALYLCASSPTGVSLNEQYFGPGTRLTVT.

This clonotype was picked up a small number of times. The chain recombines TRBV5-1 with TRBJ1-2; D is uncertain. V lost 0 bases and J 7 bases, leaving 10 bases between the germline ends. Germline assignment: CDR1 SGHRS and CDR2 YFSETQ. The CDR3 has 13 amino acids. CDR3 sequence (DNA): TGCGCCAGCAGCTTGGAGTCAGTCAGTGGCTACACCTTC. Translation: CASSLESVSGYTF.

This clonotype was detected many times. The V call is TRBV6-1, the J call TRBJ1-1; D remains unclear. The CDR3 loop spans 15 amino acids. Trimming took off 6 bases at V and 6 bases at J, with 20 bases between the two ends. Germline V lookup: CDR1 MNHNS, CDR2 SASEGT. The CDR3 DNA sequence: TGTGCCAGCAGCCCAATCCCACAGCCAGTCGCTGAAGCTTTCTTT. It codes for CASSPIPQPVAEAFF.

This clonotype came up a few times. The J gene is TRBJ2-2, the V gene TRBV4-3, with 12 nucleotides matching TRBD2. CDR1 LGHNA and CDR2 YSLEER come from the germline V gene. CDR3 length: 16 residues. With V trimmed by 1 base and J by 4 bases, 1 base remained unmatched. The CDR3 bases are TGCGCCAGCAGCCAAGCTAGCGGGAGGGTCACCGGGGAGCTGTTTTTT. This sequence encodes CASSQASGRVTGELFF.

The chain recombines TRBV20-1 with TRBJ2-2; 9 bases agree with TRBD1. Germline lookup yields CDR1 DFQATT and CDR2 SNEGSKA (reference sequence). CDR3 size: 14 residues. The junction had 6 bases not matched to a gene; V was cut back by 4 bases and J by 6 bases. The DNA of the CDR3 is TGCAGTGCTACCGGGACAGGGTTGGCCGGGGAGCTGTTTTTT. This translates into CSATGTGLAGELFF.

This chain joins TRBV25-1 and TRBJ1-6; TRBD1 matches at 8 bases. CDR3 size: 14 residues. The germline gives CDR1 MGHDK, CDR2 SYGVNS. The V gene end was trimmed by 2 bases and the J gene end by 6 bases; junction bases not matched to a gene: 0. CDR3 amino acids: CASSEQGANSPLHF. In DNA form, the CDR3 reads TGTGCCAGCAGTGAACAGGGGGCTAATTCACCCCTCCACTTT.

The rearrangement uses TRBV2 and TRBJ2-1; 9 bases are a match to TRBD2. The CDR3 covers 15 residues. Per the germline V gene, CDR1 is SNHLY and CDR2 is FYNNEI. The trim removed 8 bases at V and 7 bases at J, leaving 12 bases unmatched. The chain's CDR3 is CASWTTSGEVNEQFF. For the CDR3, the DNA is TGTGCCAGCTGGACGACTAGCGGCGAAGTGAATGAGCAGTTCTTC.

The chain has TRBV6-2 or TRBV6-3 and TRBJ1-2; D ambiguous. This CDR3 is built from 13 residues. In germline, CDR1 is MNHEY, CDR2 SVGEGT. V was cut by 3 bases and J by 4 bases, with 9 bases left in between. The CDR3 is CASSYPQLYGYTF. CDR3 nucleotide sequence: TGTGCCAGCAGTTATCCCCAGCTCTATGGCTACACCTTC.